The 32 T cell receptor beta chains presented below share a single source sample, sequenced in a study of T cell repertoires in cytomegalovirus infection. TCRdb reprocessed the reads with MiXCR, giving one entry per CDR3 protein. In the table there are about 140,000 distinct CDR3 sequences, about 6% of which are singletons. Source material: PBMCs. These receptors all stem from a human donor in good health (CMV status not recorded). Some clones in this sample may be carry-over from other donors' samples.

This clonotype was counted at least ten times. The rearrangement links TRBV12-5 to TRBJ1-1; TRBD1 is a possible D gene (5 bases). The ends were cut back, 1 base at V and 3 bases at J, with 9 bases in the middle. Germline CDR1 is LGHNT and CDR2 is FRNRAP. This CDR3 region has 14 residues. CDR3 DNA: TGTGCTAGTGGTTTGGACCGACAGTACACTGAAGCTTTCTTT. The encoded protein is CASGLDRQYTEAFF.

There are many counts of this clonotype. CDR3 DNA: TGTGCCAGCAGCTTAAGCAGAGATCTGCAAGGCTACACCTTC. It is translated as CASSLSRDLQGYTF. V and J are TRBV7-2 and TRBJ1-2; unclear D gene. The V gene's germline CDR1 is SGHTA and CDR2 FQGNSA. V gave up 2 bases and J gave up 8 bases, with 15 bases separating them. The length of the CDR3 is 14 residues.

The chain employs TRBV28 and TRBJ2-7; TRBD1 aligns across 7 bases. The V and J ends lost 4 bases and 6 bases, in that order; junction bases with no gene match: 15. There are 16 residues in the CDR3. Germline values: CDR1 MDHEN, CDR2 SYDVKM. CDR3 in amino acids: CASSYQNRGVHREQYF. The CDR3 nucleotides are TGTGCCAGCAGTTACCAAAACAGGGGTGTCCACCGCGAGCAGTACTTC.

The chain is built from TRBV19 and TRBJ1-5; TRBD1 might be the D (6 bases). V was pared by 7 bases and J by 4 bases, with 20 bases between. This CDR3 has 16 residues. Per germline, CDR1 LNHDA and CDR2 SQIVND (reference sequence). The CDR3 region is CASTLRGGAGNQPQHF. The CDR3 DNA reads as TGTGCCAGTACTCTGAGGGGGGGAGCCGGGAATCAGCCCCAGCATTTT.

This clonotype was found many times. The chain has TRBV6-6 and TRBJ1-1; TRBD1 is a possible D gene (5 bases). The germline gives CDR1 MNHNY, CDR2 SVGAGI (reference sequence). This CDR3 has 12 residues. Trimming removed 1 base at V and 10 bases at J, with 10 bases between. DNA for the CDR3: TGTGCCAGCAGTTACTTGGGGAGGGGAGCTTTCTTT. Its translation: CASSYLGRGAFF.

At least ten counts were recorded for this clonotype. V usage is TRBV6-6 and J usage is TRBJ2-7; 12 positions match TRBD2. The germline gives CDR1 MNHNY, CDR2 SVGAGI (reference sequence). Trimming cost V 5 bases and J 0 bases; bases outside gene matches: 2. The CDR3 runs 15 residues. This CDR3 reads CASSRTSGTSYEQYF. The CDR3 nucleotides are TGTGCCAGCAGTCGGACTAGCGGGACCTCCTACGAGCAGTACTTC.

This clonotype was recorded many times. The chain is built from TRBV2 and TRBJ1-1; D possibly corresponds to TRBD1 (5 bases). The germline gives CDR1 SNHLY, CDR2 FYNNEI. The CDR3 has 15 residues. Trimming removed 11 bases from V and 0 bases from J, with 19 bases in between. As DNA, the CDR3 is TGTGCCGCGCTCTCGCGGGGCTCGATGAACACTGAAGCTTTCTTT. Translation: CAALSRGSMNTEAFF.

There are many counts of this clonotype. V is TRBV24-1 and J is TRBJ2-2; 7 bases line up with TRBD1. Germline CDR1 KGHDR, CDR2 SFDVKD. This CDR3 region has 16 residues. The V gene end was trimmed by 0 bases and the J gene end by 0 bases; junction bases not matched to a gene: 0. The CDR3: CATSDLDRANTGELFF. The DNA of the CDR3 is TGTGCCACCAGTGATTTGGACAGGGCGAACACCGGGGAGCTGTTTTTT.

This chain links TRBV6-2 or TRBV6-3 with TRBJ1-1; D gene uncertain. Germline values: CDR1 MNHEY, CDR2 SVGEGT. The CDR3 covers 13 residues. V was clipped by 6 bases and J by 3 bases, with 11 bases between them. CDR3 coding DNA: TGTGCCAGCAGCCGCGGTACAGACACTGAAGCTTTCTTT. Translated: CASSRGTDTEAFF.

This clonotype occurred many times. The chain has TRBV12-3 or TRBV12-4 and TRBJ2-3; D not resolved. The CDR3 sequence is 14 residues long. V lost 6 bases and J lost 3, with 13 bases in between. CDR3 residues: CASSPTYRTDTQYF. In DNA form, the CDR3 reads TGTGCCAGCAGCCCCACCTACCGGACAGATACGCAGTATTTT.

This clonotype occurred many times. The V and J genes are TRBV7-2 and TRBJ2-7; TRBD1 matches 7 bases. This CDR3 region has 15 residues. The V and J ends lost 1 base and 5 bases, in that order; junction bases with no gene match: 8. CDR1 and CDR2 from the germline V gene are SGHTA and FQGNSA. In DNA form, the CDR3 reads TGTGCCAGCAGCTTAGGGACAGGAAAGCGAAACGAGCAGTACTTC. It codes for CASSLGTGKRNEQYF.

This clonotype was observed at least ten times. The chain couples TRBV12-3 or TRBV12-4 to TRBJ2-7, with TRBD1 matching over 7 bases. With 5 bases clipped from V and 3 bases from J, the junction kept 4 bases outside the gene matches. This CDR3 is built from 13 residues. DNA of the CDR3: TGTGCCAGCAGTGGGGACAGTTTCTACGAGCAGTACTTC. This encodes CASSGDSFYEQYF.

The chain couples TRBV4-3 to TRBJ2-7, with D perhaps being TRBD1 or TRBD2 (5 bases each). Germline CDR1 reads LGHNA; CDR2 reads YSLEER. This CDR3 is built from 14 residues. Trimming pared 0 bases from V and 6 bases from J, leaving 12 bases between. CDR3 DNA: TGCGCCAGCAGCCAAGACCGGGACCCCGGCGAGCAGTACTTC. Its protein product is CASSQDRDPGEQYF.

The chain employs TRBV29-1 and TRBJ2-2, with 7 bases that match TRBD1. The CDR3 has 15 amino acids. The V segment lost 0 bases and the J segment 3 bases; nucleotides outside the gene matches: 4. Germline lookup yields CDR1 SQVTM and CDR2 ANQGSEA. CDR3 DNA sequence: TGCAGCGTTGAAGAAGAAGGGGGCCACACCGGGGAGCTGTTTTTT. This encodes CSVEEEGGHTGELFF.

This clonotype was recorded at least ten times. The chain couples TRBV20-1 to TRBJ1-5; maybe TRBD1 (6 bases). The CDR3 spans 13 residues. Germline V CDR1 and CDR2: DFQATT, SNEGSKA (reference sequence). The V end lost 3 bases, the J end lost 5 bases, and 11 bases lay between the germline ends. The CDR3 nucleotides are TGCAGTGCTAGGAGGGGGTCGTATCAGCCCCAGCATTTT. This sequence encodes CSARRGSYQPQHF.

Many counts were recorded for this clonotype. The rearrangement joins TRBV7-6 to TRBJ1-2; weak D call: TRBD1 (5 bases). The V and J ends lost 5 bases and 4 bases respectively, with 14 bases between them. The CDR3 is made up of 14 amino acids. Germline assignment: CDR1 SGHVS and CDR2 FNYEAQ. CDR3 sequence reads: CASSPVMGPYGYTF. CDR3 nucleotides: TGTGCCAGCAGCCCAGTTATGGGACCCTATGGCTACACCTTC.

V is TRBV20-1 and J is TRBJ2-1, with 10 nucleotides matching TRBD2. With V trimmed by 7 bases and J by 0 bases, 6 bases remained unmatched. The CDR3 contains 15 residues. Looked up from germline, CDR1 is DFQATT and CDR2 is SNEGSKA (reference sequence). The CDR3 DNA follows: TGCAGTGTGGAGCGGGGGGGTATCTCCTACAATGAGCAGTTCTTC. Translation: CSVERGGISYNEQFF.

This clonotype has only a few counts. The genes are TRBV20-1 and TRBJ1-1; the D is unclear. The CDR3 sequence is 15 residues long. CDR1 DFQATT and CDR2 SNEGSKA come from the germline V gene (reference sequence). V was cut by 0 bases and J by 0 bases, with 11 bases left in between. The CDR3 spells CSARDYQQMNTEAFF. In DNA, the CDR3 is TGCAGTGCTAGAGATTACCAGCAGATGAACACTGAAGCTTTCTTT.

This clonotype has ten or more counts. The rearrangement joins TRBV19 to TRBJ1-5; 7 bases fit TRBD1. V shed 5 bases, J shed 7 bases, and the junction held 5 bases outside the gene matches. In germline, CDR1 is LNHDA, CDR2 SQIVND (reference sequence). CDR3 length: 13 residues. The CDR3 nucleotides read TGTGCCAGTAGTGCACAGGGGTGGCAGCCCCAGCATTTT. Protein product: CASSAQGWQPQHF.

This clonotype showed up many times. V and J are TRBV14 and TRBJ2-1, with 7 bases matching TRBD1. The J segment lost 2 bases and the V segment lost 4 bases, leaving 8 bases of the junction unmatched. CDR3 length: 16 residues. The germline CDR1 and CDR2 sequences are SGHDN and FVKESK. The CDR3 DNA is TGTGCCAGCAGCCCCCAGACAGGGTTCCCCTACAATGAGCAGTTCTTC. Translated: CASSPQTGFPYNEQFF.

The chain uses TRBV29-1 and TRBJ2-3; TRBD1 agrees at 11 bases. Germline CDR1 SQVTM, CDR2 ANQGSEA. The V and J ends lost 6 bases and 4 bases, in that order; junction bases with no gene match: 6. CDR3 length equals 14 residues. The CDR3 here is CSVVDRGPPDTQYF. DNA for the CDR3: TGCAGCGTGGTGGACAGGGGGCCACCAGATACGCAGTATTTT.

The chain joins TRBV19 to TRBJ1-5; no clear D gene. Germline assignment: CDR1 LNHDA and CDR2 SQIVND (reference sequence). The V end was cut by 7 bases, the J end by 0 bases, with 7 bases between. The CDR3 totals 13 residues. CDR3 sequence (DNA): TGTGCCAGTAACATCTATAGCAATCAGCCCCAGCATTTT. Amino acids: CASNIYSNQPQHF.

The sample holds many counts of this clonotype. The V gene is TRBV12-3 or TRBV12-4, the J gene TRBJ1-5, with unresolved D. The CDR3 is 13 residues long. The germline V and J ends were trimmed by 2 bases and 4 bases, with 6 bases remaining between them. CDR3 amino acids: CASSLIGNQPQHF. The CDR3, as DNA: TGTGCCAGCAGTTTAATAGGGAATCAGCCCCAGCATTTT.

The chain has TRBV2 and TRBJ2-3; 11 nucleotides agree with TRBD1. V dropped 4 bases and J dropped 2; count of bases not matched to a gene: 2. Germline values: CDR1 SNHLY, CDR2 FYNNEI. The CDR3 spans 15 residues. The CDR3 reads CASSGTGGVTDTQYF. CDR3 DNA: TGTGCCAGCAGTGGGACAGGGGGCGTCACAGATACGCAGTATTTT.

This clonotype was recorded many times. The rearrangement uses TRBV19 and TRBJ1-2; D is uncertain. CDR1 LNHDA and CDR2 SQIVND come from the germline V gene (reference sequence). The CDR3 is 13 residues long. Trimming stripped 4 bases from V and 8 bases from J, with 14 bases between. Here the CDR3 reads CASSSLVVGGYTF. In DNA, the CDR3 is TGTGCCAGTAGTAGCCTGGTCGTTGGGGGCTACACCTTC.

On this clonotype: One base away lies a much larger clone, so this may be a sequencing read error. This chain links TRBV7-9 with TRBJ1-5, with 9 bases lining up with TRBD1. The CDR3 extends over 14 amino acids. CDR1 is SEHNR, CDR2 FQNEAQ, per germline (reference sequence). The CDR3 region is CASNLGDRDQPQHF. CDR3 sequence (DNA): TGTGCCAGCAACTTAGGGGACAGGGATCAGCCCCAGCATTTT.

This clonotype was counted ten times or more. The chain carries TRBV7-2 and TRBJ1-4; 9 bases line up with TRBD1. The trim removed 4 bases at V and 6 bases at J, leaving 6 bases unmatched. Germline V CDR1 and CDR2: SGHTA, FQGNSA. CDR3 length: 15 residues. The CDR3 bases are TGTGCCAGCAGCTCAGACAGGGGGAGCCATGAAAAACTGTTTTTT. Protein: CASSSDRGSHEKLFF.

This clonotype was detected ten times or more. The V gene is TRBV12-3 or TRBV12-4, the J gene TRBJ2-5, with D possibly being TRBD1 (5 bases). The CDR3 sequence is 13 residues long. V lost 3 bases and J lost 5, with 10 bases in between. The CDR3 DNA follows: TGTGCCAGCAGTTTCTGGGGCAGTGAGACCCAGTACTTC. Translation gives CASSFWGSETQYF.

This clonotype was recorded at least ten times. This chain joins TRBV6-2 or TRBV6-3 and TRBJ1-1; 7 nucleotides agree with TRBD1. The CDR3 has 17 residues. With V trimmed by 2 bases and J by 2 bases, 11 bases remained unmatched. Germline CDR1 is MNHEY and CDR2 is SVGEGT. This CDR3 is CASSYQPAYRGNTEAFF. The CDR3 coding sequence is TGTGCCAGCAGTTACCAGCCCGCGTACAGGGGAAACACTGAAGCTTTCTTT.

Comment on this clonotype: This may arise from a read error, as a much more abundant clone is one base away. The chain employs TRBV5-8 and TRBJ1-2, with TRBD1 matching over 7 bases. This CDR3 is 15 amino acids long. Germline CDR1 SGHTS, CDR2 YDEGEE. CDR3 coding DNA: TGTGCCAGCAGACCCCGACAGGGAACGGGATATGGCAACACCTTC. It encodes CASRPRQGTGYGNTF.

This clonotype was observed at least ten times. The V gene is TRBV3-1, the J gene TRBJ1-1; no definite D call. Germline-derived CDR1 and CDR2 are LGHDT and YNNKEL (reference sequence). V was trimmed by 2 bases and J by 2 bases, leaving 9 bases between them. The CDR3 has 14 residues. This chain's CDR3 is CASSQNLHNTEAFF. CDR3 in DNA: TGTGCCAGCAGCCAAAATTTGCATAACACTGAAGCTTTCTTT.

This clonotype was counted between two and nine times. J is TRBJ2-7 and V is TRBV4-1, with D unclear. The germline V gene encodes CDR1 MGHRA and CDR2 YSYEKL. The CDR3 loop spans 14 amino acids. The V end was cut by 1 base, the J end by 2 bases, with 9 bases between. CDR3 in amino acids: CASSQAFYPYEQYF. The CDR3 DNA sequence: TGCGCCAGCAGCCAAGCCTTCTACCCCTACGAGCAGTACTTC.